This T cell receptor (beta chain) originates from a study of cytomegalovirus exposure and HLA in healthy donors. Primers for the PCR totalled 60 Vbeta and 13 Jbeta. Original processing methods: Counted up in a later analysis, unique TCR beta chains came to approximately 77 million, with around 11 million shared. TCRdb keeps only in-frame clones here, not all; method: immunoSEQ multiplex PCR. The V and J calls and clone size were taken over from that table, and D and trimming were inferred from the DNA. Of under 150,000 clones listed, 65% to 85% were seen once; the top ten hold 4.3%. Sequenced input: PBMCs. This TCR came from a woman aged 40-49 years in good health and CMV-seropositive.

The CDR3 here is CASSSGLAEPSYEQYF. The CDR3 DNA reads TGCGCCAGCAGCTCGGGACTAGCGGAGCCCTCCTACGAGCAGTACTTC. The genes are TRBV5-1 and TRBJ2-5; 11 bases align to TRBD2. Gene TRBJ2-7 matches the end of the DNA better, so the J call may be wrong. CDR1 and CDR2 from the germline V gene are SGHRS and YFSETQ. The CDR3 loop spans 16 amino acids.